Listed here is a single T cell receptor beta chain. The antigen is not known. These data belong to a study of shared clonotypes between healthy human individuals. Clones were read by immunoSEQ multiplex PCR, and TCRdb kept only the in-frame ones, dropping some. The sample gives 300,000 to 350,000 clones, 70% to 75% of which show up once; 8% to 13% is in the top ten. Study-wide results and caveats: A limitation of the genetic and exposure-history diversity represented arose from few donors. Blood alone was sampled, and tissue repertoires likely differ.

Germline V lookup: CDR1 MGHDK, CDR2 SYGVNS. CDR3 length: 15 amino acids. V was clipped by 3 bases and J by 3 bases; unmatched bases: 5. The V gene is TRBV25-1, the J gene TRBJ2-1; the match to TRBD1 covers 7 bases. Sample: memory CD4+ T cells sorted from blood. Subset of the sample: CD45RA-negative fraction. This receptor was obtained from a young man in good health. CDR3 sequence: CASSEPGQFYNEQFF. The DNA for the CDR3 is TGTGCCAGCAGTGAGCCGGGACAGTTCTACAATGAGCAGTTCTTC.